This T cell receptor beta chain is drawn from a study of T cell responses to AZD1222 COVID-19 vaccine. Overall study results and limits: Just six people given AZD1222 tested seropositive at baseline.

As to this clone: Its matching antigen is unknown. Within the sample, other DNA sequences also encode this same CDR3.

Germline V gene lookup returns CDR1 MDHEN and CDR2 SYDVKM. V lost 7 bases and J lost 4; bases outside the gene matches: 8. The CDR3 runs to 14 residues. TCRdb keeps only in-frame clones here, not all; method: immunoSEQ multiplex PCR. The data hold about 81,000 clones, with 85% to 95% observed a single time. Timing groups of about 4 and about 12 weeks for second doses were pooled. The chain links TRBV28 to TRBJ2-7, with TRBD1 matching 9 bases. This clonotype was sampled from an adult who received the AZD1222 COVID-19 vaccine. The sequenced sample was peripheral blood, obtained 28 days after the second AZD1222 dose. DNA for the CDR3: TGTGCCAGCATCCCGGGACAGGGACCTTACGAGCAGTACTTC. Protein: CASIPGQGPYEQYF.